This entry describes one TCR beta chain. In its sample, this clonotype was seen many times. Its antigen target is currently unknown. Base qualities were left out, and no much larger clone turns up one base away. The data were taken from a study of spatial heterogeneity in lung cancer (dated by TCRdb to the late 2010s). Some background on the complete study: Donors were about 70 patients with early-stage, untreated non-small cell lung cancer from the lung TRACERx cohort. In the raw uncorrected reads, each unique combination of TCR and UMI appeared on average more than ten times. More beta-chain than alpha-chain transcripts were consistently detected, likely reflecting higher beta-chain transcript abundance. Follow-up PBMC samples were sequenced whenever the samples were available, and the median time to follow-up was roughly 2 years after resection. The study linked features of the TCR repertoire to counts of nonsynonymous mutations, which were determined by whole-exome sequencing of tumor tissue. Both alpha and beta chains were TCR-sequenced in approximately 220 tumor regions, under 70 matched nontumor lung samples and roughly 50 PBMC samples obtained at surgery. TCR alpha and beta repertoires were quantitatively compared across multiple tumor regions, matched nontumor lung and blood in non-small cell lung cancer. The research as a whole found: Additional single-cell paired TCR alpha and beta sequencing was considered necessary to confirm, at a functional level, the hypothesis that regional TCRs recognize regional mutations. Comparisons of baseline and follow-up blood repertoires included only 15 or so patients. Ubiquitous expanded tumor TCRs showed up in blood more often at tumor resection than at routine follow-up.

The method was 5' RACE. Sequenced using a NextSeq 500. The TCR library protocol attached a unique molecular identifier to each TCR cDNA molecule to allow correction of PCR and sequencing errors. Per the authors' processing: Decombinator tools were used for TCR identification, UMI-based error correction and CDR3 extraction. TCRs above a frequency of 2 per 1,000, corresponding to the top 1% of the tumor frequency distribution, were defined as expanded. Each repertoire was subsampled 100 times to 5,000 TCRs, after which Renyi diversity was computed with the R vegan package. CDR3 similarity networks were constructed using string-kernel similarity of amino acid triplets, with links drawn between CDR3s whose pairwise similarity was above 0.82. Using fastp at Q25 and MiXCR, TCRdb reprocessed the public reads and kept productive beta chains. For every CDR3 protein sequence, its rows merge into one entry that carries the most common genes and DNA. The V and J calls were determined by TCRdb, not by the authors. The sample yields about 70,000 distinct CDR3 sequences; approximately 9% were counted once. The ten largest clones represent around 1.9% of the sample.

The time point label, as the study defines it: blood at routine non-recurrence follow-up after resection. For TCR sequencing, whole RNA was extracted from tumor and nontumor lung tissue, or from cryopreserved PBMC samples, and no cell sorting was done. Only patients with enough RNA available from two or more tumor regions were chosen for TCR sequencing. CDR1 and CDR2 are read off the germline V gene as SGHDN and FVKESK. Its CDR3 holds 14 amino acids, cysteine through phenylalanine. The read is trimmed to its CDR3 DNA, 42 bases read in frame from base 1. Relative to germline, V is 1 base shorter and J is 8 bases shorter, with 15 bases between their ends.

The source material was PBMCs, sampled at follow-up. The TCR originated in a female donor with early-stage non-small cell lung cancer. The rearrangement combines TRBV14 with TRBJ2-7; a weak D assignment points to TRBD2 (6 bases agree). The CDR3 has the sequence CASSQGLRRGQQYF. At the DNA level, the sequence is TGTGCCAGCAGCCAAGGGCTCCGGAGGGGACAGCAGTACTTC.